This T cell receptor beta chain comes out of a study of cytomegalovirus exposure and HLA in healthy donors. PCR was performed using 60 Vbeta and 13 Jbeta primers. The protocol was immunoSEQ multiplex PCR, while the TCRdb copy is restricted to in-frame clones and leaves out a portion. The sample shows under 100,000 clones, around 70% of them seen only once. Trimming took 0 bases from V and 4 from J, leaving 13 bases between them. The CDR3 runs to 16 residues. The germline gives CDR1 SGHVS, CDR2 FQNEAQ. The specimen was PBMCs. The receptor was isolated from a woman between 50 and 59 years old in good health and CMV-seropositive. V is TRBV7-8 and J is TRBJ1-3; D call uncertain. The CDR3, as DNA: TGTGCCAGCAGCTTAGCGCGCCAGACGGGAGGAAACACCATATATTTT. Protein sequence: CASSLARQTGGNTIYF.